This T cell receptor beta chain was identified during a study of human T cells and chemical hapten exposure. Using its own MiXCR run on the RACE reads, TCRdb lists one record per CDR3 protein. Here the sample spans 45,000 to 65,000 distinct CDR3 sequences, 9.9% being singletons. Indicated time point: pre-sensitization, week 0. The sample's treatment: therapeutic diphenylcyclopropenone sensitization with weekly scalp DPC. The CDR3 extends over 14 amino acids. The trim removed 0 bases at V and 6 bases at J, leaving 4 bases unmatched. This chain uses TRBV12-3 or TRBV12-4 with TRBJ1-1; 7 positions agree with TRBD1. The sequence derives from a man aged 35 to 55 with alopecia areata. Some clones in this sample may be carry-over from other donors' samples. The sequencing here drew on whole blood, taken in connection with sensitization to the hapten diphenylcyclopropenone (DPC). The CDR3 sequence is CASSLATGSAEAFF. The CDR3 bases are TGTGCCAGCAGTTTAGCGACAGGGAGCGCTGAAGCTTTCTTT.